This TCR beta chain was captured by sequencing in a study of cytomegalovirus exposure and HLA in healthy donors (dated by TCRdb to the late 2010s). Turning to the overall study: An earlier analysis of some 600 of the donors reported 250 to 300 Gb of sequence data and 95 million to 120 million unique TCR beta sequences obtained from 150 million to 200 million T cells. An early release covering just under 650 HLA-typed donors comprised about 290 gigabases of sequencing data and 85 million or so unique TCR sequences. Among the roughly 400 genotyped donors, roughly 80% belonged to the genetic ancestry cluster associated with self-reported Caucasian donors. The study aimed to test whether signatures of past pathogen exposure could be identified by cataloging public T cell receptors. Using immunosequencing, the study profiled T cell repertoires from approximately 700 subjects and related those repertoires to cytomegalovirus serostatus. A separate validation cohort of roughly 130 different subjects was used in addition to the 666-subject first cohort. The study combined high-throughput TCR immunosequencing, statistical association of individual TCRs with disease status, and machine learning to predict cytomegalovirus infection status. To study patterns of TCR occurrence, a later analysis re-analyzed previously published TCR beta repertoires from several hundred donors and added high-resolution HLA genotyping. The later analysis used no new phenotypic data to find candidate immune exposures, relying instead on TCR beta sequences and their occurrence across donors. An earlier analysis of approximately 580 of the donors used high-throughput TCR beta sequencing to judge whether each TCR beta V gene segment behaved as functional or pseudogenic. Donor age, sex, ethnicity and CMV serostatus were compiled together with the repertoire data. A later genetic analysis took genome-wide SNP genotypes for about three fifths of the 666 donors and used that subset as a discovery cohort. All discovery cohort repertoires had been generated using a single sequencing platform. Both class I and class II loci were covered by HLA typing, at four-digit resolution. The number of donors typed differed by locus, with 629-630 for A, B, C, DRB1 and DQB1, around 500 for DQA1, 600 to 610 for DPA1, and some 450 for DPB1. Because of strong linkage in the cohort, four or five DR-DQ haplotypes were treated as single units for association and clustering. Across approximately 420 genotyped donors of the cohort, an average of approximately 200,000 unique TCR beta nucleotide sequences per donor were sequenced, and approximately 17% of those sequences were non-productive.

V is cut back by 5 bases and J by 0 bases, with 5 bases in the junction unmatched. The CDR3 starts with the cysteine, ends with the phenylalanine, and has 15 residues. Only CDR3 DNA remains: 45 bases, in frame from the first base. CDR1 and CDR2 are drawn from the germline V gene: SGHAT, FQNNGV. Points the paper makes about the study in general: A later genetic analysis associated a missense DCLRE1C variant with V-gene and J-gene trimming of TCR beta chains, and an independent cohort replicated the association. In the study, some 160 TCR beta chains were listed as associated with cytomegalovirus. In a later genetic analysis, fewer N-insertions in productive TCRs were reported among donors in an Asian-associated ancestry cluster than the roughly 640-donor mean. While some public TCRs were present in many individuals, most TCR sequences turned up only very rarely across donors. The classifier was reported to diagnose cytomegalovirus status with high specificity and sensitivity in both the original and validation cohorts. Several of the top co-occurrence clusters appeared to be linked to parvovirus B19, influenza, CMV and Epstein-Barr virus, according to a later analysis. A further reported finding was that TCR beta sequences accurately predicted the HLA-A and HLA-B alleles for most subjects in the first cohort. In a later analysis, HLA-associated TCR beta chains were found to be more clonally expanded and to have lower generation probabilities than equally common non-associated chains. The sequencing pipeline was judged likely to have produced a cluster of highly shared sequence variants as a technical artifact. In vitro tests confirmed that three of the cytomegalovirus-associated TCR beta chains recognize cytomegalovirus antigens. Some IMGT-functional V segments, including TRBV6-2 and TRBV6-3, could not be told apart with the 87-base-pair reads, so those segments were excluded. Approximately 18 rarely observed V segments, including chromosome 9 orphons, were excluded from the earlier analysis of about 610 of the donors because counts were too low. In this cohort, only TCR beta chains were sequenced, and detectable features were limited by the absence of alpha or paired-chain data. Specific HLA alleles were associated with 15,000 to 20,000 TCR beta sequences at a false discovery rate of 0.05 in a later analysis. Correlated functional status among segregating V segments might be attributable to linkage disequilibrium, but an unknown experimental factor could not be ruled out. According to a later analysis, most CMV-associated TCR beta chains appeared to be HLA-restricted, and the HLA associations seemed to be driven largely by CMV exposure. In an earlier analysis of roughly 500 of the donors, most TCR beta V segments appeared in productive rearrangements about 87% or about 30% of the time, broadly matching IMGT annotations. According to a later analysis, TCR association rates differed among HLA loci, with DRB1 alleles showing the most associated TCRs and HLA-C alleles showing the fewest. Strong co-occurrence of HLA alleles, especially DR and DQ, made assigning TCR associations to individual alleles difficult. Presence/absence analyses assumed roughly uniform sequencing depth across donors, an assumption that may not hold. It was suggested by the authors that the approach could potentially be generalized to other disease states and immunological phenotypes. Immune exposure information for the cohort was limited to CMV serostatus. HLA typing was unavailable for some donors at each locus, so association tests used only the typed subset.

Libraries came from the immunoSEQ multiplex PCR assay. A mixture of 60 forward primers for TCR Vbeta segments and 13 reverse primers for TCR Jbeta segments was used in the multiplex PCR. The CDR3 region of rearranged TCR beta genes was amplified from genomic DNA by a multiplex PCR assay. On the Illumina HiSeq System, the amplified TCR beta libraries were sequenced as 87-base-pair reads. The paper's processing steps were these. A later analysis counted about 80 million unique TCR beta chains across the 600 to 850 repertoires, and 9.5 million to 11 million of these chains were shared by at least two donors. Raw reads were error-corrected and collapsed into unique sequences with a nearest-neighbor algorithm that merged closely related sequences to remove PCR and sequencing errors. Alignment of CDR3 sequences to IMGT reference sequences was used to assign V, D and J gene segments. For a sequence to be retained, a match of at least six nucleotides was required to both a V gene segment and a J gene segment. Rearrangements were called productive when the CDR3 lacked stop codons and stayed in frame with V and J; all others were non-productive. Following IMGT convention, CDR3 was defined as the stretch from the second conserved V-encoded cysteine to the conserved J-encoded phenylalanine. The earlier analysis of 587 of the donors excluded any sequence lacking an unambiguous match to a single V gene segment. In an earlier analysis of 500 to 750 of the donors, V segments were called functional above 56.7% productive rearrangements and were called segregating when the between-donor standard deviation exceeded 5%. To diagnose cytomegalovirus status from the catalog of TCR beta chain sequences, a statistical classification framework was built. V and J gene assignment, in a later analysis, came from comparing TCR nucleotide sequences with IMGT/GENE-DB human TR gene sequences. The TCRdist pipeline was used in a later analysis to assign CDR3 sequences and most-parsimonious VDJ recombination scenarios. In a later analysis, each TCR beta chain was defined by its CDR3 amino acid sequence together with its V-gene family, and reads lacking a unique V-gene family were excluded. A later analysis removed 600 or so highly shared, low-generation-probability nucleotide sequences to deal with suspected cross-contamination and a sequencing artifact. In a later analysis, a clonal expansion index was calculated for each public chain from normalized within-repertoire ranks of inferred template counts. Generation probabilities in a later analysis came from a VDJ recombination model fitted to out-of-frame rearrangements, and those results were checked against IGoR. Hypergeometric tests were used in a later analysis to score TCR-TCR, TCR-HLA and TCR-CMV co-occurrence, with a repertoire-size bias correction applied to the TCR pairs. In a later analysis, false discovery rates were estimated by permuting HLA or CMV assignments 20 times. A later analysis grouped co-occurring TCRs with DBSCAN, adding TCRdist sequence similarity when clustering within HLA-allele-positive subsets. Repertoires with fewer than 30,000 or more than 120,000 public chains were left out of co-occurrence clustering, as were five repertoires with anomalous nucleotide sharing. TCRdb holds this immuneACCESS table with in-frame rearrangements only. Some clones are missing; in checked studies, unresolved V genes explain under half, and the rest has no known cause. The V and J calls and clone size are taken from that table; D and trimming were inferred from the DNA. The sample table shows about 200,000 clones, and 60% to 80% are seen once. 1.5% to 2% of the sample is taken by the ten largest.

The cohort consisted of 666 healthy bone marrow donors. At the time of sampling, all cohort members were nominally healthy, though unrecorded immune exposures were likely present. The donor tested CMV seronegative and was one of the 352 seronegative cohort members. Every donor gave a peripheral blood sample, and the peripheral blood mononuclear cells from that sample were used for TCR beta sequencing. The Qiagen DNeasy Blood Extraction Kit was used to extract genomic DNA from the blood cell samples. Turning to this clone: No cognate antigen has been identified for it. Base qualities were left out, and no much larger clone turns up one base away.

The sequenced material came from PBMCs. The origin of this receptor is a man younger than 35 in good health and CMV-seronegative. Rearrangement joined TRBV11-2 to TRBJ2-3, and 7 junctional nucleotides match TRBD1. CDR3 protein: CASSPETGSTDTQYF. The nucleotide sequence reads as follows: TGTGCCAGCAGCCCCGAGACAGGGAGCACAGATACGCAGTATTTT.